This TCR beta chain is from a study of prognosis after radiotherapy for stage I lung cancer. Study information: Receipt of concurrent therapy with stereotactic body radiotherapy occurred in no patient.

By two-round multiplex PCR, the TCR beta CDR3 was amplified from genomic DNA. Gene-specific primers for each TRBV and TRBJ gene drove first-round PCR. Universal primers were what the second PCR round relied on. Each CDR3 protein is one row after TCRdb ran MiXCR on the multiplex PCR reads. Of under 20,000 distinct CDR3 sequences in the sample, less than 45% were seen once. Trimming took off 4 bases at V and 8 bases at J, with 20 bases between the two ends. The CDR3 has 16 residues. Germline V gene lookup returns CDR1 KGHDR and CDR2 SFDVKD. Material: PBMCs, obtained before or after stereotactic body radiation therapy (not recorded which). This chain uses TRBV24-1 with TRBJ1-3; D is perhaps TRBD1 (5 bases). This receptor was taken from a donor over 45 with non-small cell lung cancer. The CDR3 protein is CATSDGTGQGADTIYF. CDR3 bases: TGTGCCACCAGTGACGGCACCGGCCAAGGGGCCGACACCATATATTTT.